A single sample is the source of the 5 T cell receptor beta chains below, sequenced in a study of CD8 T cells in Susac syndrome. Random hexamers primed reverse transcription of 0.5 to 1 ug RNA. TCRdb re-analysed the immunoSEQ multiplex PCR reads in MiXCR, keeping a single row per CDR3 protein. Found here are roughly 250,000 distinct CDR3 sequences, about 96% of them singletons; the top ten hold 0.095% to 0.12%. The sample consisted of CD4+ T cells from PBMCs. The receptor set was obtained from a human donor with Susac syndrome.

This chain connects TRBV29-1 to TRBJ1-2; possible D gene TRBD1, 5 bases. This CDR3 has 11 amino acids. Germline V gives CDR1 SQVTM, CDR2 ANQGSEA. Trimming left V 5 bases short and J 5 bases short, with 9 bases between. The CDR3, as DNA: TGCAGCGTTTGGGGCCAGTATGGCTACACCTTC. The encoded protein is CSVWGQYGYTF.

The rearrangement links TRBV20-1 to TRBJ1-1; the D is unclear. V lost 3 bases and J lost 5, with 16 bases in between. This CDR3 is built from 14 residues. Per germline, CDR1 DFQATT and CDR2 SNEGSKA (reference sequence). The CDR3 region is CSASGREVHTEAFF. The DNA for the CDR3 is TGCAGTGCTAGCGGGAGGGAGGTTCATACTGAAGCTTTCTTT.

This CDR3 reads CASSLQAGGSNLRNEQFF. The CDR3 bases are TGTGCCAGCAGCTTACAAGCGGGAGGTTCCAACCTACGAAATGAGCAGTTCTTC. The chain couples TRBV7-8 to TRBJ2-1; 9 nucleotides agree with TRBD2. Germline V gives CDR1 SGHVS, CDR2 FQNEAQ. Trimming took 2 bases from V and 7 from J; bases not matched to a gene: 15. This CDR3 is 18 amino acids long.

This rearrangement joins TRBV3-1 to TRBJ2-1; D could derive from TRBD1 or TRBD2 (5 bases each). Trimming left V 1 base short and J 6 bases short, with 13 bases between. Germline V gene sequence: CDR1 LGHDT, CDR2 YNNKEL (reference sequence). This CDR3 contains 15 residues. CDR3 in amino acids: CASSQGMGTPNEQFF. As DNA, the CDR3 is TGTGCCAGCAGCCAAGGGATGGGGACCCCCAATGAGCAGTTCTTC.

In nucleotides, the CDR3 is TGCAGTGCTAAGGGCGGGATAAGCTCCTACGAGCAGTACTTC. Protein sequence: CSAKGGISSYEQYF. V gene TRBV20-1 combines with J gene TRBJ2-7; possible D gene TRBD2, 6 bases. The V end lost 4 bases, the J end lost 0 bases, and 13 bases lay between the germline ends. Per germline, CDR1 DFQATT and CDR2 SNEGSKA (reference sequence). The CDR3 contains 14 residues.